These 3 T cell receptor beta chains were all obtained from the same sample, sequenced in a study of blood T cell repertoires in COVID-19. This table comes from immunoSEQ multiplex PCR, and its TCRdb copy is limited to in-frame clones, with some not included. The table shows fewer than 35,000 clones, with roughly 80% occurring only once. Specimen: peripheral blood. These receptors originate from an elderly man with active or convalescent COVID-19.

The chain joins TRBV6-4 to TRBJ2-3, with 8 bases fitting TRBD2. CDR1 MRHNA and CDR2 SNTAGT come from the germline V gene. CDR3 length equals 15 residues. Germline trimming cut 4 bases from V and 6 bases from J; bases unmatched to any gene: 9. The CDR3: CASSGRAGARDTQYF. The CDR3 region has the DNA TGTGCCAGCAGTGGACGAGCGGGGGCCCGGGATACGCAGTATTTT.

This clone was counted between two and nine times. The chain links TRBV19 to TRBJ2-1, with 8 bases aligning to TRBD1. The CDR3 has 16 amino acids. From germline, CDR1 is LNHDA and CDR2 SQIVND (reference sequence). J was trimmed by 5 bases and V by 6 bases; bases with no gene match: 12. DNA for the CDR3: TGTGCCAGTAGAAGCTACGGACAGGGTAGGGACAATGAGCAGTTCTTC. Residues: CASRSYGQGRDNEQFF. The whole variable domain, filled in from reference TRBV19 and TRBJ2-1, reads DGGITQSPKYLFRKEGQNVTLSCEQNLNHDAMYWYRQDPGQGLRLIYYSQIVNDFQKGDIAEGYSVSREKKESFPLTVTSAQKNPTAFYLCASRSYGQGRDNEQFFGPGTRLTVL.

The gene calls are TRBV11-3 and TRBJ2-3, with 9 bases lining up with TRBD1. CDR1 is SGHNT and CDR2 is YENEEA in the germline V gene. The CDR3 consists of 14 residues. Trimming at V came to 5 bases and at J to 5 bases, leaving 5 bases not matched to a gene. CDR3 bases: TGTGCCAGCAGCCCCACAGGGGGCCAAGATACGCAGTATTTT. This encodes CASSPTGGQDTQYF.